This T cell receptor (beta chain) was recovered during a study of T cell repertoires in cytomegalovirus infection (dated by TCRdb to the late 2010s). Background on the whole study: Recently identified HLA-C-restricted CMV epitopes, whose presentation resists viral immunomodulation, were targeted by peptide stimulations together with well-studied HLA-B-restricted epitopes. Donor HLA type was relevant to the analysis, as public TCR beta signatures indicated carriage of CMV infection together with the matching HLA type.

Instrument on record: Illumina HiSeq 1500. TCRdb trimmed public reads at Q25 via fastp, called clones via MiXCR and kept in-frame beta chains. When rows share a CDR3 protein, they turn into one entry using the most common DNA and genes. The sample data list fewer than 85,000 distinct CDR3 sequences, and about 44% of these were observed just once. The ten largest clones add up to more than 85% of the sample. The CDR3 holds 16 amino acids from the cysteine to the phenylalanine. Only the CDR3 part of the read is kept: 48 bases, read in frame from the first base. At the junction V is shortened by 6 bases and J by 6 bases; bases outside the gene matches: 14. Taken from the germline V gene, the CDR1 and CDR2 loops are MDHEN and SYDVKM. Broader findings and caveats from the paper: The ex vivo response was dominated by HLA-C-restricted CMV-specific TCR beta clonotypes, which also provided the single most frequent clonotype in two of eight donors. In both this cohort and an independent 352-donor cohort, the cumulative frequency of public TCR beta family members distinguished carriers of CMV infection plus the relevant HLA type.

Comments on this clonotype: Its antigen is currently not known. No per-base quality is available; no much larger clone lies one base away.

The sample's treatment or condition label, in plain terms: in vitro stimulation with specific CMV peptide epitopes to enrich CMV-specific T cells. The sequence joins TRBV28 to TRBJ2-7; a stretch of 10 junction bases matches TRBD2. The receptor was derived from a human donor in good health (CMV status not recorded). Some clones in this sample may be carry-over from other donors' samples. Sample: CD8+ T cells from cultured PBMCs, taken from culture after CMV antigen stimulation. The DNA sequence reads TGTGCCAGCAGCCAGATACTAGCGGGGTCCCTTCTCGAGCAGTACTTC. This yields the protein CASSQILAGSLLEQYF.